This T cell receptor (beta chain) came from a study of blood T cell repertoires in COVID-19. Study in general: The samples span acute and convalescent COVID-19 from the United States, Italy and Spain. T cells, B-cell-depleted T cells, or PBMCs provided the cDNA or gDNA that served as material.

In the original analysis: Nucleated cell number was recorded as an estimate derived from reference gene primer amplification. Some clones are missing from TCRdb's copy, which holds only in-frame ones; the method was immunoSEQ multiplex PCR. Clone size and the V and J calls come from that table; the DNA yielded D and trimming. The data contain some 170,000 clones, about 81% of them singletons. The CDR3 totals 14 residues. Looked up from germline, CDR1 is MGHDK and CDR2 is SYGVNS. The V end lost 3 bases, the J end lost 7 bases, and 12 bases lay between the germline ends. The sequencing input was peripheral blood. This TCR was recovered from a human donor in a cohort sampled during active COVID-19. The V gene is TRBV25-1, the J gene TRBJ1-4; no firm D call. The CDR3 here is CASSEARSGEKLFF. The CDR3 DNA sequence: TGTGCCAGCAGTGAGGCCCGAAGTGGTGAAAAACTGTTTTTT.